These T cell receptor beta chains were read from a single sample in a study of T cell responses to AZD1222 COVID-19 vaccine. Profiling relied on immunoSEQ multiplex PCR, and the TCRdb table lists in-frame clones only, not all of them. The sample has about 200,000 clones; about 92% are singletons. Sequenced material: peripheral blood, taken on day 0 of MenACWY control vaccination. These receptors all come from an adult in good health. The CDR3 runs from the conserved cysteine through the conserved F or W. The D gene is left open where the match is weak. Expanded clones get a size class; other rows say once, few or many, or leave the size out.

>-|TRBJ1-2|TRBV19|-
CASSMGDGRGYTF
TGTGCCAGTAGTATGGGGGACGGCCGTGGCTACACCTTC
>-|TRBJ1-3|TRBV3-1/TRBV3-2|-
CASSQARARWTGNTIYF
TGTGCCAGCAGCCAAGCCAGAGCCCGATGGACTGGAAACACCATATATTTT
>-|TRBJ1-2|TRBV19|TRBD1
CASSTGDRGNYGYTF
TGTGCCAGTAGTACGGGGGACAGGGGGAACTATGGCTACACCTTC
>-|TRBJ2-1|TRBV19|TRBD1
CASTPDRGDNEQFF
TGTGCCAGTACCCCGGACAGGGGAGACAATGAGCAGTTCTTC
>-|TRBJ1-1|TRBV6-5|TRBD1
CASKRGLIGTEAFF
TGTGCCAGCAAGAGGGGGCTAATAGGAACTGAAGCTTTCTTT
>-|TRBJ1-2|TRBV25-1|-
CASSQDARYGYTF
TGTGCCAGCAGTCAGGACGCCCGCTATGGCTACACCTTC
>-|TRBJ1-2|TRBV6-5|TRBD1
CASSRQGTNYGYTF
TGTGCCAGCAGTCGACAGGGGACAAACTATGGCTACACCTTC
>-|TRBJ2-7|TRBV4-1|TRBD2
CASSQAFTGGSYEQYF
TGCGCCAGCAGCCAAGCCTTTACGGGGGGTTCCTACGAGCAGTACTTC
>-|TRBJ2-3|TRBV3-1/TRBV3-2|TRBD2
CASSQPGTILTDTQYF
TGTGCCAGCAGCCAGCCCGGGACTATACTCACAGATACGCAGTATTTT
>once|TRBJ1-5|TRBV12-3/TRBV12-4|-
CASSRGVTQHF
TGTGCCAGCAGCCGAGGCGTGACCCAGCATTTT
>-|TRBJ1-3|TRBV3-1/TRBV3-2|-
CASSQDLRAGNTIYF
TGTGCCAGCAGCCAAGATTTGAGGGCCGGAAACACCATATATTTT
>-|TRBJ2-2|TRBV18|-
CASSPATGELFF
TGTGCCAGCTCCCCAGCGACCGGGGAGCTGTTTTTT
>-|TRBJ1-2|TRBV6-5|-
CASRSGVGYGYTF
TGTGCCAGCAGGTCCGGGGTAGGGTATGGCTACACCTTC
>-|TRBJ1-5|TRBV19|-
CASSTGRTRQGDGQPQHF
TGTGCCAGTAGTACCGGCCGAACCCGGCAGGGCGACGGTCAGCCCCAGCATTTT
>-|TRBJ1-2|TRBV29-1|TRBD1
CSVEDSRGQGGGYTF
TGCAGCGTTGAGGACTCCAGGGGACAGGGGGGTGGCTACACCTTC
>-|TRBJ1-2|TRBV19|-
CASRISGGVYGYTF
TGTGCCAGTAGAATCTCCGGCGGGGTTTATGGCTACACCTTC
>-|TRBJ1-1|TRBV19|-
CASSNRNTEAFF
TGTGCCAGTAGTAACAGGAACACTGAAGCTTTCTTT
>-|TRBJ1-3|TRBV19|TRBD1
CASSIWRQGPYSGNTIYF
TGTGCCAGTAGTATCTGGAGACAGGGGCCTTACTCTGGAAACACCATATATTTT
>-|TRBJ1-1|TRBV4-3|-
CASSQDAGLGTEAFF
TGCGCCAGCAGCCAAGACGCAGGCTTGGGCACTGAAGCTTTCTTT
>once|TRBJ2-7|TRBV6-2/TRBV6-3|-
CASSYGSSHSYEQYF
TGTGCCAGCAGTTACGGGAGCTCCCATTCCTACGAGCAGTACTTC
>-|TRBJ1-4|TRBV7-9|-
CASSLGTGPEKLFF
TGTGCCAGCAGCTTAGGTACAGGGCCTGAAAAACTGTTTTTT
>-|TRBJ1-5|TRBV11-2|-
CASSLVSRNQPQHF
TGTGCCAGCAGCTTAGTGTCTCGCAATCAGCCCCAGCATTTT